Shown below are 18 T cell receptor beta chains from a single sample sequenced in a study of shared clonotypes between healthy human individuals. The assay was immunoSEQ multiplex PCR, and TCRdb's table has in-frame clones only and misses some. The sample contains 2 million to 2.5 million clones, more than 80% of which appear only once. Sequenced input: naive CD4+ T cells from PBMCs. The subset here: CD45RA+ positively selected. These TCRs come from a young man in good health. Some clones in this sample may be carry-over from other donors' samples.

This clone was detected once. J is TRBJ2-3 and V is TRBV9, with no clear D. The CDR3 loop spans 14 amino acids. Per the germline V gene, CDR1 is SGDLS and CDR2 is YYNGEE. The V end lost 4 bases, the J end lost 4 bases, and 13 bases lay between the germline ends. In nucleotides, the CDR3 is TGTGCCAGCAGCTCCACACGCCGAGCAGATACGCAGTATTTT. This sequence encodes CASSSTRRADTQYF.

The V call is TRBV5-1, the J call TRBJ2-3, with 10 bases that match TRBD2. From germline, CDR1 is SGHRS and CDR2 YFSETQ. The CDR3 consists of 15 residues. V lost 5 bases and J lost 4; bases outside the gene matches: 7. The DNA for the CDR3 is TGCGCCAGCAGGTCGAGCGGGAGGGGCCCAGATACGCAGTATTTT. It yields the protein CASRSSGRGPDTQYF.

This sequence joins TRBV19 and TRBJ2-5, with 9 bases fitting TRBD1. The V segment lost 4 bases and the J segment 3 bases; nucleotides outside the gene matches: 6. Germline values: CDR1 LNHDA, CDR2 SQIVND (reference sequence). The CDR3 runs 15 residues. The DNA for the CDR3 is TGTGCCAGTAGTAGACAGGGGGGGACGGAAGAGACCCAGTACTTC. Its protein is CASSRQGGTEETQYF.

V is TRBV11-2 and J is TRBJ1-1; possibly TRBD1 for D (5 bases). Germline V gene data show CDR1 as SGHAT and CDR2 as FQNNGV. The CDR3 consists of 13 residues. Trimming cost V 5 bases and J 4 bases, with 11 bases left between them. The CDR3 sequence is CASSDDSFTEAFF. CDR3 DNA: TGTGCCAGCAGCGATGACAGTTTCACTGAAGCTTTCTTT.

The chain has TRBV18 and TRBJ2-3; weak D call: TRBD1 (6 bases). Per the germline V gene, CDR1 is KGHSH and CDR2 is LQKENI. The CDR3 sequence is 15 residues long. Trimming stripped 5 bases from V and 5 bases from J, with 17 bases between. The CDR3 protein is CASSSYITGQDTQYF. For the CDR3, the DNA is TGTGCCAGCTCATCTTATATCACAGGGCAAGATACGCAGTATTTT.

The chain has TRBV7-9 and TRBJ2-1; 11 bases line up with TRBD2. Trimming at V came to 7 bases and at J to 0 bases, leaving 5 bases not matched to a gene. The CDR3 extends over 16 amino acids. Germline V lookup: CDR1 SEHNR, CDR2 FQNEAQ (reference sequence). The CDR3 nucleotides read TGTGCCAGCAAGCGACTAGCGGGAATCTCCTACAATGAGCAGTTCTTC. This sequence encodes CASKRLAGISYNEQFF.

J is TRBJ2-2 and V is TRBV15; either TRBD1 or TRBD2 may fit D (5 bases each). Deletions cut 6 bases from V and 0 bases from J, with 11 bases between. CDR1 LNHNV and CDR2 YYDKDF come from the germline V gene (reference sequence). The CDR3 runs to 15 residues. The CDR3 is CATRIGTSNTGELFF. The CDR3 DNA sequence: TGTGCCACCAGGATCGGGACGTCGAACACCGGGGAGCTGTTTTTT.

The chain couples TRBV6-1 to TRBJ1-4; the D gene is possibly TRBD1 (6 bases). The CDR3 is made up of 15 amino acids. Germline V gene lookup returns CDR1 MNHNS and CDR2 SASEGT. The V end lost 6 bases, the J end lost 0 bases, and 11 bases lay between the germline ends. CDR3 DNA sequence: TGTGCCAGCAGGTACCAGGGGACAACTAATGAAAAACTGTTTTTT. Its protein product is CASRYQGTTNEKLFF.

This chain connects TRBV30 to TRBJ1-3; 8 nucleotides agree with TRBD1. This CDR3 is 13 amino acids long. The V and J ends lost 5 bases and 5 bases, in that order; junction bases with no gene match: 5. Germline-derived CDR1 and CDR2 are GTSNPN and SVGIG (reference sequence). CDR3 bases: TGTGCCTGGGACAGGGGCACAAGAAACACCATATATTTT. Encoded protein: CAWDRGTRNTIYF. The full variable domain, with the rest looked up from reference TRBV30 and TRBJ1-3, is SQTIHQWPATLVQPVGSPLSLECTVEGTSNPNLYWYRQAAGRGLQLLFYSVGIGQISSEVPQNLSASRPQDRQFILSSKKLLLSDSGFYLCAWDRGTRNTIYFGEGSWLTVV.

The chain combines TRBV4-2 with TRBJ2-7, with TRBD1 as a possible D gene (5 bases). CDR3 length equals 15 residues. Trimming removed 1 base from V and 4 bases from J, with 14 bases in between. Germline CDR1 is LGHNA and CDR2 is YNFKEQ. The DNA for the CDR3 is TGTGCCAGCAGCCAAGCTATTTCAGGGCAGTACGAGCAGTACTTC. Its protein product is CASSQAISGQYEQYF.

J is TRBJ2-1 and V is TRBV10-3, with TRBD1 identical over 12 bases. V was clipped by 2 bases and J by 8 bases; unmatched bases: 7. The CDR3 covers 16 residues. Germline V gene lookup returns CDR1 ENHRY and CDR2 SYGVKD. CDR3 region: CAISEPGQGADHEQFF. Written as DNA, the CDR3 is TGTGCCATCAGTGAGCCGGGACAGGGGGCCGACCATGAGCAGTTCTTC.

The chain employs TRBV7-2 and TRBJ1-2, with a weak D call TRBD1 (5 bases). Trimming stripped 1 base from V and 3 bases from J, with 12 bases between. Germline CDR1 reads SGHTA; CDR2 reads FQGNSA. The CDR3 is 15 residues long. The CDR3, as DNA: TGTGCCAGCAGCTTAGACGGGACGACCGACTATGGCTACACCTTC. Translating it yields CASSLDGTTDYGYTF.

This clone was seen just once. The chain uses TRBV18 and TRBJ1-5; 7 nucleotides match TRBD1. The CDR3 has 16 residues. J was trimmed by 2 bases and V by 3 bases; bases with no gene match: 7. Germline values: CDR1 KGHSH, CDR2 LQKENI. CDR3 sequence: CASSPGEGAGNQPQHF. The CDR3 DNA reads TGTGCCAGCTCACCGGGGGAGGGGGCCGGCAATCAGCCCCAGCATTTT. The full variable domain, in which reference TRBV18 and TRBJ1-5 provide the parts outside the CDR3, is NAGVMQNPRHLVRRRGQEARLRCSPMKGHSHVYWYRQLPEEGLKFMVYLQKENIIDESGMPKERFSAEFPKEGPSILRIQQVVRGDSAAYFCASSPGEGAGNQPQHFGDGTRLSIL.

The J gene is TRBJ1-2, the V gene TRBV7-2; D gene ambiguous. Germline V gene sequence: CDR1 SGHTA, CDR2 FQGNSA. The CDR3 extends over 15 amino acids. V lost 2 bases to trimming and J lost 4 bases, with 14 bases between them. CDR3 loop: CASSLNWEGSYGYTF. In DNA, the CDR3 is TGTGCCAGCAGCTTAAATTGGGAGGGAAGCTATGGCTACACCTTC. Together with reference TRBV7-2 and TRBJ1-2, the CDR3 gives the full variable domain: GAGVSQSPSNKVTEKGKDVELRCDPISGHTALYWYRQSLGQGLEFLIYFQGNSAPDKSGLPSDRFSAERTGGSVSTLTIQRTQQEDSAVYLCASSLNWEGSYGYTFGSGTRLTVV.

V gene TRBV5-6 combines with J gene TRBJ2-7; 10 bases line up with TRBD1. With 5 bases clipped from V and 0 bases from J, the junction kept 2 bases outside the gene matches. The CDR3 sequence is 14 residues long. Germline lookup yields CDR1 SGHDT and CDR2 YYEEEE. CDR3 region: CASSRTGGSYEQYF. CDR3 DNA: TGTGCCAGCAGTAGGACAGGGGGCTCCTACGAGCAGTACTTC.

The CDR3 nucleotides are TGCGCCAGCAGTGCAAGGAGATACTCCTACAATGAGCAGTTCTTC. Translated: CASSARRYSYNEQFF. The genes are TRBV10-1 and TRBJ2-1; D gene unclear. The CDR3 consists of 15 residues. Deletions cut 4 bases from V and 0 bases from J, with 10 bases between. Per germline, CDR1 WNHNN and CDR2 SYGVQD (reference sequence).

The chain has TRBV7-8 and TRBJ2-3; 9 nucleotides match TRBD1. The CDR3 is made up of 16 amino acids. Germline V gene sequence: CDR1 SGHVS, CDR2 FQNEAQ. V was clipped by 5 bases and J by 4 bases; unmatched bases: 10. The CDR3 reads CASSRLQGAGPDTQYF. The CDR3, as DNA: TGTGCCAGCAGCCGCCTACAGGGGGCAGGTCCAGATACGCAGTATTTT. Full variable domain (remainder filled in from reference TRBV7-8 and TRBJ2-3): GAGVSQSPRYKVAKRGQDVALRCDPISGHVSLFWYQQALGQGPEFLTYFQNEAQLDKSGLPSDRFFAERPEGSVSTLKIQRTQQEDSAVYLCASSRLQGAGPDTQYFGPGTRLTVL.

The CDR3 sequence: CSVRTGTTQETQYF. Here the CDR3 DNA reads TGCAGCGTCAGGACCGGGACCACCCAAGAGACCCAGTACTTC. V is TRBV29-1 and J is TRBJ2-5, with D possibly being TRBD1 or TRBD2 (5 bases each). The germline V gene encodes CDR1 SQVTM and CDR2 ANQGSEA. V was pared by 6 bases and J by 1 base, with 15 bases between. This CDR3 has 14 residues.